The 31 T cell receptor beta chains in this list originate from one sample, sequenced in a study of blood T cell repertoires in COVID-19. Generated by immunoSEQ multiplex PCR, the TCRdb table keeps only in-frame clones and is missing some. This sample has a few hundred thousand clones, with more than 70% found just once. The material sequenced was PBMCs or T cells enriched from blood (not recorded which). The receptors here all came from a woman aged 35 to 49 with acute COVID-19.

This chain uses TRBV5-8 with TRBJ2-1; D perhaps matches TRBD2 (6 bases). The germline CDR1 and CDR2 sequences are SGHTS and YDEGEE. V lost 1 base to trimming and J lost 14 bases, with 19 bases between them. The CDR3 is made up of 14 amino acids. The CDR3 coding sequence is TGTGCCAGCAGCTTGAACCTGCTCGGGTGGGGGGAGTTCTTC. Amino acid sequence: CASSLNLLGWGEFF.

V usage is TRBV6-5 and J usage is TRBJ2-7; 10 nucleotides align to TRBD1. Trimming took 5 bases from V and 5 from J; bases not matched to a gene: 9. Per germline, CDR1 MNHEY and CDR2 SVGAGI. The CDR3 contains 15 residues. CDR3 nucleotide sequence: TGTGCCAGCAGTAGGCTCCGGGACAGGGGACACGAGCAGTACTTC. Encoded protein: CASSRLRDRGHEQYF.

This chain joins TRBV24-1 and TRBJ2-3; TRBD2 agrees at 10 bases. Germline values: CDR1 KGHDR, CDR2 SFDVKD. The CDR3 has 14 amino acids. V gave up 6 bases and J gave up 3 bases; unmatched junction bases: 2. CDR3 sequence (DNA): TGTGCCACCAGTAGTAGCGGGGGGACAGATACGCAGTATTTT. It codes for CATSSSGGTDTQYF.

V usage is TRBV27 and J usage is TRBJ1-5, with TRBD1 as a possible D gene (5 bases). The ends were cut back, 5 bases at V and 11 bases at J, with 22 bases in the middle. Looked up from germline, CDR1 is MNHEY and CDR2 is SMNVEV (reference sequence). CDR3 length: 15 amino acids. The CDR3 sequence: CASSPAGVYIISQHF. As DNA, the CDR3 is TGTGCCAGCAGTCCTGCGGGGGTCTATATCATATCCCAGCATTTT.

The V and J genes are TRBV4-3 and TRBJ2-3, with D tentatively TRBD1 (5 bases). V was clipped by 2 bases and J by 6 bases, with 9 bases between them. The CDR3 consists of 13 residues. CDR1 is LGHNA and CDR2 is YSLEER in the germline V gene. This CDR3 is CASSQQGSDTQYF. CDR3 bases: TGCGCCAGCAGCCAACAGGGATCCGATACGCAGTATTTT.

The chain joins TRBV30 to TRBJ1-1, with D perhaps TRBD1 (6 bases). In germline, CDR1 is GTSNPN, CDR2 SVGIG (reference sequence). Deletions cut 5 bases from V and 7 bases from J, with 11 bases between. The length of the CDR3 is 11 residues. This chain's CDR3 is CAWAETGEAFF. DNA for the CDR3: TGTGCCTGGGCGGAGACAGGTGAAGCTTTCTTT.

This sequence joins TRBV5-4 and TRBJ2-7; D is possibly TRBD1 (6 bases). Trimming shortened V by 4 bases and J by 3 bases, and 17 bases separated the two germline ends. Germline lookup yields CDR1 SGHNT and CDR2 YYREEE (reference sequence). CDR3 length: 15 residues. For the CDR3, the DNA is TGTGCCAGCAGCGACCCGAAGGACAGTAACTACGAGCAGTACTTC. This encodes CASSDPKDSNYEQYF.

The chain employs TRBV11-3 and TRBJ1-6; D may be TRBD1 (6 bases). Trimming removed 5 bases at V and 9 bases at J, with 20 bases between. Germline V gene lookup returns CDR1 SGHNT and CDR2 YENEEA. The CDR3 sequence is 16 residues long. The CDR3 nucleotides read TGTGCCAGCAGCGCGGCGGGGGCACTTCTGGGTTCACCCCTCCACTTT. Amino acid sequence: CASSAAGALLGSPLHF. Supplemented by reference TRBV11-3 and TRBJ1-6, the full variable domain reads EAGVVQSPRYKIIEKKQPVAFWCNPISGHNTLYWYLQNLGQGPELLIRYENEEAVDDSQLPKDRFSAERLKGVDSTLKIQPAELGDSAVYLCASSAAGALLGSPLHFGNGTRLTVT.

The chain uses TRBV5-1 and TRBJ1-2; 8 bases are shared with TRBD1. Unmatched junction bases numbered 10, after V lost 0 bases and J lost 3 bases. Germline V gives CDR1 SGHRS, CDR2 YFSETQ. The CDR3 is made up of 17 amino acids. CDR3 sequence reads: CASSLVVDRGSDYGYTF. The CDR3 DNA sequence: TGCGCCAGCAGCTTGGTGGTTGACAGGGGATCCGACTATGGCTACACCTTC. The full variable domain, its missing parts supplied by reference TRBV5-1 and TRBJ1-2, is KAGVTQTPRYLIKTRGQQVTLSCSPISGHRSVSWYQQTPGQGLQFLFEYFSETQRNKGNFPGRFSGRQFSNSRSEMNVSTLELGDSALYLCASSLVVDRGSDYGYTFGSGTRLTVV.

J is TRBJ2-7 and V is TRBV4-3, with D possibly TRBD2 on 7 matching bases. V was shortened by 0 bases and J by 5 bases, with 14 bases between the two germline ends. The CDR3 has 15 residues. CDR1 and CDR2 from the germline V gene are LGHNA and YSLEER. CDR3 sequence reads: CASSQDTRGAHEQYF. CDR3 DNA sequence: TGCGCCAGCAGCCAAGATACCCGGGGGGCTCACGAGCAGTACTTC.

The chain is built from TRBV6-5 and TRBJ2-7, with 15 bases aligning to TRBD2. The CDR3 is 15 residues long. The V segment lost 6 bases and the J segment 6 bases; nucleotides outside the gene matches: 6. Germline V lookup: CDR1 MNHEY, CDR2 SVGAGI. Here the CDR3 DNA reads TGTGCCAGCAGCTTTACGGGACTAGCGGGGGGCGAGCAGTACTTC. Translated, it gives CASSFTGLAGGEQYF.

The V and J genes are TRBV7-9 and TRBJ2-1, with TRBD1 as a possible D gene (7 bases). The CDR3 loop spans 15 amino acids. Trimming shortened V by 0 bases and J by 9 bases, and 15 bases separated the two germline ends. CDR1 is SEHNR, CDR2 FQNEAQ, per germline (reference sequence). The CDR3 DNA reads as TGTGCCAGCAGCTTAGCGCGGGCAGGGGGGACTGAGCAGTTCTTC. It yields the protein CASSLARAGGTEQFF.

The V gene is TRBV7-2, the J gene TRBJ1-5; D gene uncertain. The CDR3 consists of 15 residues. Germline assignment: CDR1 SGHTA and CDR2 FQGNSA. V dropped 5 bases and J dropped 2 bases, with 13 bases sitting between them. DNA for the CDR3: TGTGCCAGCAGCCGCGCCCCGTCGGGCAATCAGCCCCAGCATTTT. Amino acids: CASSRAPSGNQPQHF.

The chain couples TRBV5-8 to TRBJ1-4; 9 nucleotides agree with TRBD1. Germline trimming cut 4 bases from V and 0 bases from J; bases unmatched to any gene: 4. The CDR3 has 16 amino acids. Germline CDR1 SGHTS, CDR2 YDEGEE. CDR3 loop: CASSTGQGPTNEKLFF. The CDR3, as DNA: TGTGCCAGCAGCACCGGACAGGGGCCAACTAATGAAAAACTGTTTTTT.

This chain joins TRBV10-1 and TRBJ2-3, with 8 nucleotides matching TRBD2. Looked up from germline, CDR1 is WNHNN and CDR2 is SYGVQD (reference sequence). With 3 bases clipped from V and 4 bases from J, the junction kept 6 bases outside the gene matches. The length of the CDR3 is 15 residues. The CDR3 region has the DNA TGCGCCAGCAGTGATGGCGGGAGGAATGCAGATACGCAGTATTTT. Translation gives CASSDGGRNADTQYF.

In DNA, the CDR3 is TGTGCCAGTAGCCGCGACCGTTTCGGACTAGCGGGAGGGTCCTACGAGCAGTACGTC. This gives the protein CASSRDRFGLAGGSYEQYV. This sequence joins TRBV19 and TRBJ2-7; 15 bases line up with TRBD2. The CDR3 sequence is 19 residues long. Germline V gene sequence: CDR1 LNHDA, CDR2 SQIVND (reference sequence). J was trimmed by 1 base and V by 6 bases; bases with no gene match: 13.

The chain carries TRBV15 and TRBJ2-5, with 7 bases lining up with TRBD1. Germline CDR1 LNHNV, CDR2 YYDKDF (reference sequence). V was pared by 1 base and J by 3 bases, with 2 bases of the junction left unmatched. This CDR3 is built from 14 residues. This CDR3 reads CATSRVDREETQYF. In DNA, the CDR3 is TGTGCCACCAGCAGAGTCGACAGGGAAGAGACCCAGTACTTC.

The V gene is TRBV30, the J gene TRBJ2-2; D might be TRBD2 (6 bases). The V end lost 2 bases, the J end lost 0 bases, and 13 bases lay between the germline ends. The length of the CDR3 is 16 residues. Germline CDR1 and CDR2: GTSNPN and SVGIG (reference sequence). The CDR3 is CAWSRGLTTNTGELFF. In DNA, the CDR3 is TGTGCCTGGAGTCGAGGACTAACCACGAACACCGGGGAGCTGTTTTTT.

This clone has a handful of counts. V and J are TRBV10-2 and TRBJ2-5, with 7 bases lining up with TRBD2. The CDR3 covers 19 residues. CDR1 WSHSY and CDR2 SAAADI come from the germline V gene. V lost 4 bases, J lost 1 base, and 18 bases stayed unmatched. CDR3 sequence (DNA): TGCGCCAGCAGTGTCACGGGGGGTTTGAATTTGGGCGGCCAAGAGACCCAGTACTTC. Its translation is CASSVTGGLNLGGQETQYF.

This rearrangement joins TRBV18 to TRBJ2-1; TRBD2 agrees at 8 bases. Trimming cost V 3 bases and J 5 bases; bases outside gene matches: 9. From germline, CDR1 is KGHSH and CDR2 LQKENI. This CDR3 has 16 residues. The CDR3 coding sequence is TGTGCCAGCTCACCTCCCCGTACTAGCGGAAACAATGAGCAGTTCTTC. It encodes CASSPPRTSGNNEQFF.

The chain uses TRBV4-3 and TRBJ2-1; 10 bases match TRBD1. Germline-derived CDR1 and CDR2 are LGHNA and YSLEER. J was trimmed by 4 bases and V by 4 bases; bases with no gene match: 13. CDR3 length equals 18 residues. The CDR3 spells CASSPDDRGQSVYNEQFF. DNA of the CDR3: TGCGCCAGCAGCCCCGACGACAGGGGGCAGTCGGTTTACAATGAGCAGTTCTTC.

This clone showed up just once. This chain links TRBV5-1 with TRBJ1-5, with no clear D. Trimming took 4 bases from V and 2 from J, leaving 10 bases between them. The CDR3 is 14 amino acids. Germline V gene data show CDR1 as SGHRS and CDR2 as YFSETQ. The CDR3 DNA reads as TGCGCCAGCAGCCCGGTGCCTGGCAATCAGCCCCAGCATTTT. Translated, it gives CASSPVPGNQPQHF.

This chain uses TRBV11-3 with TRBJ2-1; D is possibly TRBD2 (7 bases). CDR3 length equals 16 residues. Between the trimmed V and J ends, which lost 5 bases and 2 bases, there was a span of 16 bases. CDR1 SGHNT and CDR2 YENEEA come from the germline V gene. The CDR3 loop reads CASSPGGRGAYNEQFF. CDR3 bases: TGTGCCAGCAGCCCCGGGGGGCGAGGGGCCTACAATGAGCAGTTCTTC.

The chain carries TRBV4-1 and TRBJ2-5, with unresolved D. The CDR3 contains 14 residues. Deletions cut 1 base from V and 2 bases from J, with 8 bases between. Germline V gene data show CDR1 as MGHRA and CDR2 as YSYEKL. In DNA, the CDR3 is TGCGCCAGCAGCCAAGTGGCAGGTCAAGAGACCCAGTACTTC. Translated: CASSQVAGQETQYF.

The chain uses TRBV15 and TRBJ1-4; D is possibly TRBD1 (6 bases). V shed 5 bases and J shed 5 bases, with 18 bases lying between them. The CDR3 spans 16 residues. Germline assignment: CDR1 LNHNV and CDR2 YYDKDF (reference sequence). CDR3 sequence: CATSENRGFKNEKLFF. The CDR3 DNA reads TGTGCCACCAGCGAGAATAGGGGGTTTAAAAATGAAAAACTGTTTTTT.

This clone was detected only a few times. The J gene is TRBJ1-2, the V gene TRBV5-4; no firm D call. Trimming pared 3 bases from V and 2 bases from J, leaving 5 bases between. Germline CDR1 and CDR2: SGHNT and YYREEE (reference sequence). The CDR3 runs 12 residues. The CDR3 spells CASSSTNYGYTF. The CDR3 nucleotides are TGTGCCAGCAGCTCAACAAACTATGGCTACACCTTC.

This sequence joins TRBV10-3 and TRBJ1-2; TRBD1 matches at 8 bases. The V and J ends lost 5 bases and 3 bases, in that order; junction bases with no gene match: 2. The CDR3 extends over 13 amino acids. Germline CDR1 is ENHRY and CDR2 is SYGVKD. This chain's CDR3 is CAISTDRDYGYTF. The CDR3 coding sequence is TGTGCCATCAGTACGGACAGGGACTATGGCTACACCTTC.

V and J are TRBV6-2 or TRBV6-3 and TRBJ1-2; D gene uncertain. V dropped 2 bases and J dropped 8 bases, with 9 bases sitting between them. The CDR3 is made up of 12 amino acids. Per the germline V gene, CDR1 is MNHEY and CDR2 is SVGEGT. The CDR3 region has the DNA TGTGCCAGCAGTTACGGCGGTTCCGGCTACACCTTC. Translated: CASSYGGSGYTF.

V is TRBV3-1 (or the pseudogene TRBV3-2) and J is TRBJ1-2; 7 bases agree with TRBD1. The V segment lost 5 bases and the J segment 2 bases; nucleotides outside the gene matches: 5. The CDR3 runs to 14 residues. CDR1 and CDR2 from the germline V gene are LGHDT and YNNKEL (reference sequence). The CDR3 reads CASSFRTGNYGYTF. For the CDR3, the DNA is TGTGCCAGCAGCTTTCGGACAGGCAACTATGGCTACACCTTC.

The J gene is TRBJ1-2, the V gene TRBV7-2, with 7 bases aligning to TRBD1. V lost 1 base to trimming and J lost 2 bases; unmatched junction nucleotides: 4. CDR3 size: 15 residues. CDR1 and CDR2 from the germline V gene are SGHTA and FQGNSA. CDR3 protein: CASSLEQGRNYGYTF. CDR3 nucleotides: TGTGCCAGCAGCTTAGAACAGGGGCGAAACTATGGCTACACCTTC.

This chain joins TRBV7-9 and TRBJ2-2; 7 positions match TRBD2. There are 16 residues in the CDR3. With V trimmed by 5 bases and J by 1 base, 7 bases remained unmatched. Germline-derived CDR1 and CDR2 are SEHNR and FQNEAQ (reference sequence). The CDR3 sequence: CASSPSGTWNTGELFF. The CDR3 nucleotides read TGTGCCAGCAGCCCAAGCGGGACTTGGAACACCGGGGAGCTGTTTTTT.